This TCR beta chain appears in the sequencing data of a study of T cell responses to AZD1222 COVID-19 vaccine. Study-level points and caveats: Donors were chiefly white British, with a greater number of females, and clonal diversity was perhaps underestimated. Scientists sampled the repertoires only once the peak T cell response had passed. The study found vaccine-associated CD4 TCRs spanning spike, dominant at 160-218 and 743-854. In the spike-specific TCR repertoire, nearly half reportedly target unmutated variant regions.

Profiling relied on immunoSEQ multiplex PCR, and the TCRdb table lists in-frame clones only, not all of them. The repertoire holds about 67,000 clones, with around 84% as singletons. On this clone: No antigen is known for it.

The germline V gene has CDR1 SGHNT and CDR2 YENEEA. This CDR3 has 15 amino acids. V was shortened by 1 base and J by 2 bases, with 12 bases between the two germline ends. The chain joins TRBV11-3 to TRBJ2-7, with D perhaps TRBD2 (5 bases). Sequences were derived from peripheral blood, sampled on day 0 of AZD1222 vaccination. This receptor was obtained from an adult in good health. CDR3 DNA: TGTGCCAGCAGCTTAGGGGCTAGCACCGCCTACGAGCAGTACTTC. Translated: CASSLGASTAYEQYF.